This is a list of T cell receptor beta chains from one sample in a study of blood T cell repertoires in COVID-19. Assay: immunoSEQ multiplex PCR; the TCRdb copy retains only in-frame clones and omits some. The table records 60,000 or so clones, over 80% of them present only once. Sequenced: peripheral blood. The receptors stem from a human donor with active COVID-19. The donor label of this sample is uncertain. Each CDR3 is given with its conserved first and last residue. D genes are given only for firm matches. Rows may omit the clone size; those that give it use once, few, many or a size class.

clone_size	v_call	j_call	d_call	cdr3_aa	cdr3_nt
-	TRBV27	TRBJ2-7	TRBD2	CASRPPGLLFVYF	TGTGCCAGCAGGCCCCCGGGACTACTCTTCGTCTACTTC
-	TRBV4-1	TRBJ2-1	TRBD2	CASSQEGAGGPANEQFF	TGCGCCAGCAGCCAGGAGGGGGCGGGAGGGCCGGCCAATGAGCAGTTCTTC
-	TRBV5-4	TRBJ2-2	-	CASSPQTGVSTGELFF	TGTGCCAGCAGCCCCCAGACAGGAGTCAGCACCGGGGAGCTGTTTTTT
-	TRBV5-1	TRBJ2-3	TRBD2	CASSLEVSGRADTQYF	TGCGCCAGCAGCTTGGAAGTTAGCGGGAGGGCAGATACGCAGTATTTT
-	TRBV6-2/TRBV6-3	TRBJ2-7	-	CASSQAYEQYF	TGTGCCAGCAGTCAAGCGTACGAGCAGTACTTC
-	TRBV4-1	TRBJ1-5	-	CASSQEAGGNQPQHF	TGCGCCAGCAGCCAAGAGGCTGGGGGGAATCAGCCCCAGCATTTT
-	TRBV9	TRBJ1-2	-	CASSVGRQTDYGYTF	TGTGCCAGCAGCGTAGGTAGACAGACTGACTATGGCTACACCTTC
-	TRBV9	TRBJ2-2	-	CASSVSQGSANTGELFF	TGTGCCAGCAGCGTAAGTCAGGGGAGTGCTAATACCGGGGAGCTGTTTTTT
-	TRBV28	TRBJ2-3	TRBD1	CASIPGTGWADTQYF	TGTGCCAGCATCCCAGGGACAGGTTGGGCAGATACGCAGTATTTT
-	TRBV6-5	TRBJ2-1	-	CASSYSGSLSYNEQFF	TGTGCCAGCAGTTACTCTGGGAGCTTATCCTACAATGAGCAGTTCTTC
once	TRBV18	TRBJ1-1	TRBD1	CASSPVQGAGGTEAFF	TGTGCCAGCTCACCCGTCCAGGGGGCCGGCGGCACTGAAGCTTTCTTT
-	TRBV6-2/TRBV6-3	TRBJ2-1	TRBD1	CASSYGDRWYNEQFF	TGTGCCAGCAGTTACGGGGACAGGTGGTACAATGAGCAGTTCTTC
-	TRBV5-6	TRBJ2-3	TRBD2	CASSLGVSGVTDTQYF	TGTGCCAGCAGCTTGGGTGTTAGCGGGGTTACAGATACGCAGTATTTT
-	TRBV7-9	TRBJ2-2	TRBD1	CASSWRTGATGELFF	TGTGCCAGCAGCTGGCGGACAGGGGCCACCGGGGAGCTGTTTTTT
-	TRBV9	TRBJ2-2	TRBD1	CASSVLPGQASPGELFF	TGTGCCAGCAGCGTTTTACCGGGACAGGCGTCCCCCGGGGAGCTGTTTTTT
-	TRBV6-6	TRBJ1-2	TRBD1	CASSNSGTGARGGYTF	TGTGCCAGCAGTAATTCCGGGACAGGGGCCCGTGGGGGCTACACCTTC
-	TRBV2	TRBJ2-5	-	CASSEEGDRGQYF	TGTGCCAGCAGTGAAGAGGGGGATAGGGGCCAGTACTTC
-	TRBV9	TRBJ2-3	-	CASSVLLTTRSDTDTQYF	TGTGCCAGCAGCGTCCTCCTCACGACACGGTCGGACACAGATACGCAGTATTTT
-	TRBV5-4	TRBJ2-7	-	CASSGSSGLPPYEQYF	TGTGCCAGCAGCGGATCCTCAGGGCTCCCCCCCTACGAGCAGTACTTC
-	TRBV27	TRBJ2-5	-	CASSYPGSGETQYF	TGTGCCAGCAGTTACCCAGGGTCAGGAGAGACCCAGTACTTC
-	TRBV5-4	TRBJ2-5	-	CASSLARGGGPGGETQYF	TGTGCCAGCAGCTTGGCCCGAGGGGGAGGGCCGGGGGGAGAGACCCAGTACTTC
once	TRBV20-1	TRBJ2-3	TRBD1	CSASPTTGGRADTQYF	TGCAGTGCTAGTCCCACGACAGGGGGTCGCGCAGATACGCAGTATTTT
-	TRBV6-2/TRBV6-3	TRBJ1-2	-	CASSQDWARYGYTF	TGTGCCAGCAGCCAGGACTGGGCCCGGTATGGCTACACCTTC
-	TRBV30	TRBJ1-1	TRBD1	CAWSVTGFEAFF	TGTGCCTGGAGCGTGACAGGGTTTGAAGCTTTCTTT
-	TRBV28	TRBJ1-3	-	CASSLWASLSGNTIYF	TGTGCCAGCAGTCTTTGGGCCAGCCTCTCTGGAAACACCATATATTTT
-	TRBV7-9	TRBJ2-5	TRBD1	CASSLEGGTGETQYF	TGTGCCAGCAGCTTAGAGGGTGGGACAGGGGAGACCCAGTACTTC
-	TRBV12-3/TRBV12-4	TRBJ1-2	-	CASRAGNYGYTF	TGTGCCAGCCGAGCGGGAAACTATGGCTACACCTTC
-	TRBV11-2	TRBJ2-7	-	CASSPGRGAMMNEQYF	TGTGCCAGCAGTCCTGGAAGAGGCGCCATGATGAACGAGCAGTACTTC
-	TRBV5-1	TRBJ1-1	-	CASSINRAALTEAFF	TGCGCCAGCAGCATAAACAGGGCCGCCCTCACTGAAGCTTTCTTT
-	TRBV19	TRBJ1-5	TRBD1	CASSISGAGGQPQHF	TGTGCCAGTAGTATATCCGGGGCAGGGGGTCAGCCCCAGCATTTT
-	TRBV9	TRBJ2-7	-	CASSIGHVASSYEQYF	TGTGCCAGCAGCATTGGACACGTTGCTTCCTCCTACGAGCAGTACTTC
-	TRBV12-5	TRBJ2-7	TRBD2	CASGLSGLAGGPREQYF	TGTGCTAGTGGTTTGTCGGGACTAGCGGGGGGGCCTCGCGAGCAGTACTTC
-	TRBV10-2	TRBJ2-7	TRBD2	CASRAPDSGRYEQYF	TGCGCCAGCAGGGCCCCGGATAGCGGGAGGTATGAGCAGTACTTC
-	TRBV6-2/TRBV6-3	TRBJ1-1	TRBD1	CASSYPRGRTEAFF	TGTGCCAGCAGTTATCCGAGGGGGCGGACTGAAGCTTTCTTT
once	TRBV4-2	TRBJ1-2	-	CASSQVKGSGGYTF	TGTGCCAGCAGCCAAGTAAAGGGGTCCGGAGGCTACACCTTC
-	TRBV6-1	TRBJ2-7	-	CASSEMVSVTNEQYF	TGTGCCAGCAGTGAAATGGTGTCAGTAACTAACGAGCAGTACTTC
-	TRBV20-1	TRBJ2-5	-	CSASSYGGKYQETQYF	TGCAGTGCTAGTAGTTATGGGGGGAAGTACCAAGAGACCCAGTACTTC
-	TRBV28	TRBJ2-3	TRBD2	CASSTLTSGGLTDTQYF	TGTGCCAGCAGCACTCTGACTAGCGGGGGGCTCACAGATACGCAGTATTTT
-	TRBV19	TRBJ1-2	-	CASTPAAPMNYGYTF	TGTGCCAGTACCCCGGCGGCACCGATGAACTATGGCTACACCTTC
-	TRBV5-1	TRBJ2-7	-	CASSPSASSYEQYF	TGCGCCAGCAGCCCCTCTGCTAGCTCCTACGAGCAGTACTTC